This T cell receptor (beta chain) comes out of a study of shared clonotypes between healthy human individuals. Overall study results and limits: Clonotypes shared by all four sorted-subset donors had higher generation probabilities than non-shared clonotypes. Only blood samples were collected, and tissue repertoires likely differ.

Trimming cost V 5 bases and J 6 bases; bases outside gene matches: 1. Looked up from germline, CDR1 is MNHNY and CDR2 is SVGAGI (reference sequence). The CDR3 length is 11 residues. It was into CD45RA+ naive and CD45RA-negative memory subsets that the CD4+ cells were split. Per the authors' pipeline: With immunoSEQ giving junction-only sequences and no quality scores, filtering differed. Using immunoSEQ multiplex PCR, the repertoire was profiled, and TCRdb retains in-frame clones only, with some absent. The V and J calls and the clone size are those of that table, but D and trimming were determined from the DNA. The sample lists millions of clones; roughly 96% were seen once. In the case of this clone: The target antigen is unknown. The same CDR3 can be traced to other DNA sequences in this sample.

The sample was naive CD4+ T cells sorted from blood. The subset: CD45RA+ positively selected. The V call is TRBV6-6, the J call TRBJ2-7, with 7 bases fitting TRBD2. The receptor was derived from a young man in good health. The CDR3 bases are TGTGCCAGCAGTCCGGGGGGCGAGCAGTACTTC. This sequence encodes CASSPGGEQYF.